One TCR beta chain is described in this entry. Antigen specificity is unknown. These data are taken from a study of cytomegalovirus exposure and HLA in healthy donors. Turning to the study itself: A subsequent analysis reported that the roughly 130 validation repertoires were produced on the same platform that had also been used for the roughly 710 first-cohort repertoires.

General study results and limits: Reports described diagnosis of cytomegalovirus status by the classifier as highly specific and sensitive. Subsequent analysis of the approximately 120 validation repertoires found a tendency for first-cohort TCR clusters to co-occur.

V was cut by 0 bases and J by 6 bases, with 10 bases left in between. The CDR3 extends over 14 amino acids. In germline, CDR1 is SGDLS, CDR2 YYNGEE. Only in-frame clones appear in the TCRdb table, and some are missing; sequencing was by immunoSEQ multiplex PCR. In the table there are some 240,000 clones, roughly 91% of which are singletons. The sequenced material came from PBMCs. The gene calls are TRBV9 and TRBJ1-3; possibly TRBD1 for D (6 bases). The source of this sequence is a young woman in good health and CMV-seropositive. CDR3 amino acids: CASSVEQGENTIYF. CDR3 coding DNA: TGTGCCAGCAGCGTAGAACAGGGTGAAAACACCATATATTTT.